This T cell receptor (beta chain) stems from a study of T cells in Graves' hyperthyroidism and ophthalmopathy. Study-level information: Peripheral blood was secured at the point of initial diagnosis, before any treatment.

PBMCs were sourced from roughly 9.7 ml fresh peripheral blood. Study-level findings and limits: Ophthalmopathy and stable hyperthyroidism were told apart by a 13 V-J model. Most clonotypes expanded in thyroid above 0.001 were likewise present in blood.

Germline CDR1 is ENHRY and CDR2 is SYGVKD. The CDR3 has 9 residues. This clonotype was detected many times. No antigen is known for it. RNA transcripts served as the template for amplifying TCR beta CDR3 regions. A first-round RT-PCR of the TCR CDR3 used the HTBI primer set. TCRdb redid the calling of the multiplex PCR reads with MiXCR, one entry per CDR3 protein. This table holds over 300,000 distinct CDR3 sequences, approximately 14% found once. The TCR was taken from a woman aged 40 to 50 with Graves' ophthalmopathy. The sequencing input was blood. J is TRBJ1-1 and V is TRBV10-3, with D uncertain. CDR3 DNA sequence: TGTGCTGCGGGGACTGAAGCTTTCTTT. It translates to CAAGTEAFF.